These 10 T cell receptor beta chains were sequenced from one sample in a study of cytomegalovirus exposure and HLA in healthy donors (dated 2017 in TCRdb). The method behind the library was the immunoSEQ multiplex PCR assay. The multiplex PCR relied on a mix of 60 forward primers for TCR Vbeta segments and 13 reverse primers for TCR Jbeta segments. Drawn from immuneACCESS, this table holds only the in-frame rearrangements with V and J called that TCRdb kept. Clones are partly lost; checked studies trace under half to an unresolved V gene and leave the rest unexplained. The sample includes some 200,000 clones, with just under 70% observed a single time. The ten most abundant clones make up roughly 2.5% of the sample. Source material: PBMCs. These receptors were collected from a middle-aged man in good health and CMV-seropositive.

The rearrangement uses TRBV6-1 and TRBJ1-5, with D hard to call. The CDR3 covers 13 residues. Trimming took off 5 bases at V and 5 bases at J, with 10 bases between the two ends. The germline V gene encodes CDR1 MNHNS and CDR2 SASEGT. The CDR3 spells CASSNAGYQPQHF. CDR3 in DNA: TGTGCCAGCAGTAACGCAGGCTATCAGCCCCAGCATTTT.

This rearrangement joins TRBV5-1 to TRBJ1-4; D is possibly TRBD1 (6 bases). CDR3 length: 16 amino acids. Germline V gene data show CDR1 as SGHRS and CDR2 as YFSETQ. Trimming left V 0 bases short and J 8 bases short, with 17 bases between. Here the CDR3 reads CASSLGNRDMGEKLFF. In nucleotides, the CDR3 is TGCGCCAGCAGCTTGGGAAACCGGGACATGGGGGAAAAACTGTTTTTT.

The chain is built from TRBV6-1 and TRBJ1-4, with D unclear. CDR1 and CDR2 (germline): MNHNS, SASEGT. The CDR3 runs to 14 residues. Trimming pared 3 bases from V and 6 bases from J, leaving 11 bases between. The CDR3 reads CASSERQTYEKLFF. CDR3 bases: TGTGCCAGCAGTGAGAGGCAGACCTATGAAAAACTGTTTTTT.

This chain joins TRBV7-3 and TRBJ2-3; 7 bases map to TRBD2. The V gene's germline CDR1 is SGHTA and CDR2 FQGTGA. The V segment lost 6 bases and the J segment 2 bases; nucleotides outside the gene matches: 8. CDR3 length: 15 residues. CDR3: CASSPTGGYTDTQYF. The CDR3 bases are TGTGCCAGCAGTCCAACCGGGGGGTACACAGATACGCAGTATTTT. Based on the CDR3 plus reference TRBV7-3 and TRBJ2-3, the full variable domain is GAGVSQTPSNKVTEKGKYVELRCDPISGHTALYWYRQSLGQGPEFLIYFQGTGAADDSGLPNDRFFAVRPEGSVSTLKIQRTERGDSAVYLCASSPTGGYTDTQYFGPGTRLTVL.

The chain is built from TRBV28 and TRBJ1-1; 9 bases line up with TRBD1. The CDR3 totals 14 residues. J was trimmed by 8 bases and V by 3 bases; bases with no gene match: 7. CDR1 and CDR2 from the germline V gene are MDHEN and SYDVKM. The CDR3 sequence is CASSLIGTGMEAFF. CDR3 DNA: TGTGCCAGCAGTTTGATCGGGACAGGGATGGAAGCTTTCTTT.

The rearrangement uses TRBV9 and TRBJ2-1; 10 bases are a match to TRBD2. Trimming took 7 bases from V and 3 from J; bases not matched to a gene: 4. From germline, CDR1 is SGDLS and CDR2 YYNGEE. The CDR3 covers 14 residues. As DNA, the CDR3 is TGTGCCAGCGAGAGCGGGGGGGGCTACAATGAGCAGTTCTTC. Its translation is CASESGGGYNEQFF. The full variable domain, with the rest looked up from reference TRBV9 and TRBJ2-1, is DSGVTQTPKHLITATGQRVTLRCSPRSGDLSVYWYQQSLDQGLQFLIQYYNGEERAKGNILERFSAQQFPDLHSELNLSSLELGDSALYFCASESGGGYNEQFFGPGTRLTVL.

The chain couples TRBV5-4 to TRBJ2-5, with TRBD2 identical over 7 bases. CDR1 is SGHNT, CDR2 YYREEE, per germline (reference sequence). The CDR3 has 16 amino acids. The V and J ends lost 3 bases and 5 bases, in that order; junction bases with no gene match: 13. This CDR3 reads CASSSPLGGGGETQYF. In DNA form, the CDR3 reads TGTGCCAGCAGCTCTCCCCTTGGGGGGGGTGGGGAGACCCAGTACTTC.

This chain links TRBV7-6 with TRBJ2-2; weak D call: TRBD1 (6 bases). Germline CDR1 and CDR2: SGHVS and FNYEAQ. The CDR3 length is 15 residues. Trimming left V 3 bases short and J 6 bases short, with 14 bases between. CDR3 amino acids: CASSFDRSPPGELFF. The CDR3 DNA follows: TGTGCCAGCAGCTTCGACAGGAGTCCACCCGGGGAGCTGTTTTTT. Drawing the rest from reference TRBV7-6 and TRBJ2-2, the complete variable domain is GAGVSQSPRYKVTKRGQDVALRCDPISGHVSLYWYRQALGQGPEFLTYFNYEAQQDKSGLPNDRFSAERPEGSISTLTIQRTEQRDSAMYRCASSFDRSPPGELFFGEGSRLTVL.

This chain joins TRBV13 and TRBJ2-5; D might be TRBD1 (5 bases). The end of the DNA aligns better with TRBJ2-7, so the J call may be wrong. Germline V lookup: CDR1 PRHDT, CDR2 FYEKMQ (reference sequence). The CDR3 loop spans 12 amino acids. CDR3 in amino acids: CASSQGFNEQYF. The CDR3 DNA follows: TGTGCCAGCAGCCAGGGCTTCAACGAGCAGTACTTC.

The chain uses TRBV5-1 and TRBJ2-5; TRBD2 aligns across 9 bases. The end of the DNA fits TRBJ2-7 better, so the J call may be wrong. The CDR3 covers 14 residues. The germline V gene encodes CDR1 SGHRS and CDR2 YFSETQ. CDR3 amino acids: CASSSSGEAYEQYF. Written as DNA, the CDR3 is TGCGCCAGCAGCTCTAGCGGGGAGGCCTACGAGCAGTACTTC.